The 27 T cell receptor beta chains below all came from one sample that was sequenced in a study of shared clonotypes between healthy human individuals (dated by TCRdb to 2019 to 2021). The receptor library was made with the immunoSEQ multiplex PCR assay. The immuneACCESS repertoire file appears here via TCRdb, limited to in-frame rearrangements. These files lack a portion of the clones; in checked studies, under half of the deficit traces to unresolved V genes, and the cause of the others is not known. This sample holds about 610,000 clones; around 97% were observed only once. Around 0.058% of the sample goes to the ten largest clones. The sequenced sample was naive CD4+ T cells sorted from blood. Reading the label with the study, this specimen's cell subset or site is: CD45RA+ positively selected. The receptors here all came from a woman aged 30 to 39 in good health.

The gene calls are TRBV5-5 and TRBJ2-2, with unresolved D. V lost 4 bases and J lost 5, with 6 bases in between. The CDR3 loop spans 12 amino acids. CDR1 is SGHKS and CDR2 is YYEKEE in the germline V gene (reference sequence). In DNA form, the CDR3 reads TGTGCCAGCAGCACGCGGACCGGGGAGCTGTTTTTT. Amino acid sequence: CASSTRTGELFF.

The chain employs TRBV6-5 and TRBJ2-2, with a weak D call TRBD1 (6 bases). The CDR3 extends over 16 amino acids. V lost 0 bases and J lost 4, with 12 bases in between. Looked up from germline, CDR1 is MNHEY and CDR2 is SVGAGI. The chain's CDR3 is CASSYSSGAGTGELFF. CDR3 coding DNA: TGTGCCAGCAGTTACTCATCAGGGGCTGGCACCGGGGAGCTGTTTTTT.

CDR3 DNA sequence: TGTGCCAGCAGTCACCGGGACACTGGGACGCAGTATTTT. Protein product: CASSHRDTGTQYF. V usage is TRBV27 and J usage is TRBJ2-3; maybe TRBD1 (6 bases). V dropped 5 bases and J dropped 9 bases, with 15 bases sitting between them. The CDR3 length is 13 residues. CDR1 and CDR2 (germline): MNHEY, SMNVEV (reference sequence).

The chain employs TRBV7-9 and TRBJ2-7; 13 bases map to TRBD2. Germline assignment: CDR1 SEHNR and CDR2 FQNEAQ (reference sequence). The CDR3 has 17 amino acids. V gave up 5 bases and J gave up 5 bases; unmatched junction bases: 12. The CDR3 loop reads CASSANFGLAGEHEQYF. CDR3 in DNA: TGTGCCAGCAGCGCAAACTTCGGACTAGCGGGAGAGCACGAGCAGTACTTC.

This sequence joins TRBV5-4 and TRBJ2-1, with 7 bases that match TRBD2. This CDR3 comprises 15 residues. J gave up 1 base and V 6 bases, and 7 bases lay outside the gene matches. Germline V lookup: CDR1 SGHNT, CDR2 YYREEE (reference sequence). CDR3 loop: CASTHGGSSYNEQFF. The CDR3 bases are TGTGCCAGCACCCACGGCGGGAGTTCCTACAATGAGCAGTTCTTC.

The rearrangement uses TRBV6-5 and TRBJ2-5, with D tentatively TRBD1 (5 bases). Looked up from germline, CDR1 is MNHEY and CDR2 is SVGAGI. CDR3 length: 15 amino acids. V lost 6 bases, J lost 2 bases, and 16 bases lay in between. CDR3 in amino acids: CASRSTWTFQETQYF. Here the CDR3 DNA reads TGTGCCAGCAGGTCCACTTGGACATTTCAAGAGACCCAGTACTTC.

This sequence joins TRBV6-5 and TRBJ1-1, with a weak D call TRBD1 (5 bases). CDR1 is MNHEY, CDR2 SVGAGI, per germline. V was cut by 6 bases and J by 3 bases, with 11 bases left in between. The CDR3 contains 13 residues. The CDR3: CASRQQVDTEAFF. DNA of the CDR3: TGTGCCAGCAGACAACAGGTAGACACTGAAGCTTTCTTT.

The chain is built from TRBV6-5 and TRBJ2-7; D is tentatively TRBD1 or TRBD2 (6 bases each). Deletions cut 4 bases from V and 4 bases from J, with 14 bases between. The CDR3 covers 14 residues. Per germline, CDR1 MNHEY and CDR2 SVGAGI. CDR3 coding DNA: TGTGCCAGCAGTTTAAGGGGGAGGCCTTACGAGCAGTACTTC. Translation gives CASSLRGRPYEQYF.

The genes are TRBV19 and TRBJ1-1, with 8 bases aligning to TRBD1. The CDR3 contains 11 residues. The trim removed 3 bases at V and 11 bases at J, leaving 2 bases unmatched. Germline CDR1 and CDR2: LNHDA and SQIVND (reference sequence). In DNA, the CDR3 is TGTGCCAGTAGTATGCAGGGGGCGGCTTTCTTT. Protein product: CASSMQGAAFF.

The V call is TRBV28, the J call TRBJ2-3; 10 positions match TRBD2. After removal of 5 bases from V and 6 bases from J, the junction contained 5 bases not matched to a gene. Germline lookup yields CDR1 MDHEN and CDR2 SYDVKM. The CDR3 runs to 14 residues. In nucleotides, the CDR3 is TGTGCCAGCAGTACCCTAGCGGGAGTGGATACGCAGTATTTT. It codes for CASSTLAGVDTQYF.

The V and J genes are TRBV9 and TRBJ2-1, with TRBD2 matching over 7 bases. The junction had 5 bases not matched to a gene; V was cut back by 4 bases and J by 10 bases. The germline V gene has CDR1 SGDLS and CDR2 YYNGEE. CDR3 length equals 12 residues. The CDR3 DNA is TGTGCCAGCAGCCGCGGGGGAGAAGAGCAGTTCTTC. This sequence encodes CASSRGGEEQFF.

V is TRBV10-3 and J is TRBJ2-5; the D gene could be TRBD1 or TRBD2 (6 bases each). The CDR3 is 12 residues long. Germline loops: CDR1 ENHRY, CDR2 SYGVKD. V lost 9 bases and J lost 5, with 13 bases in between. Written as DNA, the CDR3 is TGTGCCATAGGGGGGTCGGGGGAGACCCAGTACTTC. Translating gives CAIGGSGETQYF.

V and J are TRBV19 and TRBJ2-1; possibly TRBD2 for D (5 bases). V lost 4 bases and J 2 bases, leaving 12 bases between the germline ends. CDR1 is LNHDA and CDR2 is SQIVND in the germline V gene (reference sequence). CDR3 length equals 15 residues. CDR3 nucleotide sequence: TGTGCCAGTAGTAGCGGACTTCAACCCTACAATGAGCAGTTCTTC. It yields the protein CASSSGLQPYNEQFF.

The V gene is TRBV18, the J gene TRBJ2-3; possibly TRBD1 or TRBD2 for D (5 bases each). The CDR3 is made up of 15 amino acids. V was trimmed by 4 bases and J by 0 bases, leaving 11 bases between them. The germline CDR1 and CDR2 sequences are KGHSH and LQKENI. The CDR3 bases are TGTGCCAGCTCACGTGGGACCCTTAGCACAGATACGCAGTATTTT. Translation gives CASSRGTLSTDTQYF.

A single count supports this clone. The rearrangement links TRBV10-1 to TRBJ2-7; D gene uncertain. The CDR3 spans 14 residues. The germline V gene has CDR1 WNHNN and CDR2 SYGVQD (reference sequence). Trimming took off 1 base at V and 6 bases at J, with 13 bases between the two ends. The CDR3 nucleotides are TGCGCCAGCAGTGAGTTTGCAGGATCGGGCGAGCAGTACTTC. Protein sequence: CASSEFAGSGEQYF.

The chain carries TRBV5-4 and TRBJ2-5; 7 bases fit TRBD2. Trimming took 2 bases from V and 3 from J; bases not matched to a gene: 10. Germline CDR1 is SGHNT and CDR2 is YYREEE (reference sequence). The length of the CDR3 is 16 residues. The CDR3 spells CASSLYIGSGEETQYF. The CDR3 DNA reads TGTGCCAGCAGCTTATACATCGGGAGCGGGGAAGAGACCCAGTACTTC.

As for this clone: The junction shows a germline mismatch at one end, possibly a read error. The rearrangement uses TRBV7-3 and TRBJ2-7, with TRBD2 matching 8 bases. Germline loops: CDR1 SGHTA, CDR2 FQGTGA. The CDR3 sequence is 14 residues long. CDR3 sequence reads: CASSLIAGSYEQYF. CDR3 coding DNA: TGTGCCAGCAGTTTAATAGCGGGGAGCTACGAGCAGTACTTC.

The chain uses TRBV7-9 and TRBJ2-5, with D perhaps matching TRBD1 (5 bases). The CDR3 is made up of 15 amino acids. Germline V gene lookup returns CDR1 SEHNR and CDR2 FQNEAQ (reference sequence). V was pared by 5 bases and J by 2 bases, with 15 bases between. The CDR3 loop is CASSRTPTGQETQYF. The CDR3, as DNA: TGTGCCAGCAGCCGCACCCCCACAGGACAAGAGACCCAGTACTTC. Full variable domain (rest looked up from reference TRBV7-9 and TRBJ2-5): DTGVSQNPRHKITKRGQNVTFRCDPISEHNRLYWYRQTLGQGPEFLTYFQNEAQLEKSRLLSDRFSAERPKGSFSTLEIQRTEQGDSAMYLCASSRTPTGQETQYFGPGTRLLVL.

On this clone: The same CDR3 is also encoded by other DNA sequences in this sample. The gene calls are TRBV2 and TRBJ1-1; no definite D call. V lost 1 base to trimming and J lost 0 bases, with 3 bases between them. CDR1 is SNHLY and CDR2 is FYNNEI in the germline V gene. The CDR3 is made up of 13 amino acids. Here the CDR3 reads CASSEEMNTEAFF. CDR3 in DNA: TGTGCCAGCAGTGAAGAAATGAACACTGAAGCTTTCTTT.

This chain uses TRBV27 with TRBJ2-1, with 7 bases matching TRBD1. Germline CDR1 is MNHEY and CDR2 is SMNVEV (reference sequence). J gave up 2 bases and V 2 bases, and 9 bases lay outside the gene matches. The CDR3 is 17 residues long. The CDR3 nucleotides read TGTGCCAGCAGTTTACCCCGGCAGGGGGTGGCCTACAATGAGCAGTTCTTC. The encoded protein is CASSLPRQGVAYNEQFF.

V gene TRBV5-1 combines with J gene TRBJ2-6, with D maybe TRBD1 (6 bases). Trimming shortened V by 7 bases and J by 0 bases, and 8 bases separated the two germline ends. This CDR3 contains 14 residues. In germline, CDR1 is SGHRS, CDR2 YFSETQ. The DNA for the CDR3 is TGCGCCAGCGGGACATACTCTGGGGCCAACGTCCTGACTTTC. Translated, it gives CASGTYSGANVLTF.

The chain is built from TRBV7-9 and TRBJ2-7; 11 bases are a match to TRBD2. The V segment lost 5 bases and the J segment 4 bases; nucleotides outside the gene matches: 4. Germline V CDR1 and CDR2: SEHNR, FQNEAQ (reference sequence). The CDR3 is 14 amino acids. DNA for the CDR3: TGTGCCAGCAGCCGGACTAGCGGGCCTTACGAGCAGTACTTC. It codes for CASSRTSGPYEQYF. Full variable domain (rest looked up from reference TRBV7-9 and TRBJ2-7): DTGVSQNPRHKITKRGQNVTFRCDPISEHNRLYWYRQTLGQGPEFLTYFQNEAQLEKSRLLSDRFSAERPKGSFSTLEIQRTEQGDSAMYLCASSRTSGPYEQYFGPGTRLTVT.

The CDR3, as DNA: TGTGCCAGCAGCTCCTCACAGGGGGCGAACACTGAAGCTTTCTTT. Protein sequence: CASSSSQGANTEAFF. The chain joins TRBV5-4 to TRBJ1-1, with TRBD1 matching 9 bases. There are 15 residues in the CDR3. Germline lookup yields CDR1 SGHNT and CDR2 YYREEE (reference sequence). With V trimmed by 3 bases and J by 1 base, 4 bases remained unmatched.

In regard to this clone: The identical CDR3 is also encoded by other nucleotide sequences in the sample. This chain joins TRBV18 and TRBJ2-6, with D possibly matching TRBD1 (6 bases). With 0 bases removed from V and 1 base from J, the gap between germline ends came to 7 bases. This CDR3 comprises 16 residues. Germline assignment: CDR1 KGHSH and CDR2 LQKENI. CDR3 sequence: CASSPPQGSGANVLTF. The CDR3 DNA follows: TGTGCCAGCTCACCACCCCAGGGGTCTGGGGCCAACGTCCTGACTTTC.

The rearrangement links TRBV27 to TRBJ1-2; D call uncertain. V was pared by 11 bases and J by 7 bases, with 20 bases between. The CDR3 consists of 13 residues. Germline V gives CDR1 MNHEY, CDR2 SMNVEV (reference sequence). Here the CDR3 reads CARWVVRPCGYTF. In nucleotides, the CDR3 is TGTGCCCGGTGGGTCGTGCGCCCCTGTGGCTACACCTTC.

V is TRBV27 and J is TRBJ2-7; D gene ambiguous. Trimming shortened V by 6 bases and J by 4 bases, and 16 bases separated the two germline ends. Per germline, CDR1 MNHEY and CDR2 SMNVEV (reference sequence). CDR3 length equals 14 residues. The CDR3 DNA reads as TGTGCCAGCAGATCCCGGACGGAAAGTTACGAGCAGTACTTC. Protein: CASRSRTESYEQYF.

Only a few counts were recorded for this clone. The chain is built from TRBV30 and TRBJ1-2, with D possibly matching TRBD1 (5 bases). The germline V gene encodes CDR1 GTSNPN and CDR2 SVGIG (reference sequence). The V end was cut by 2 bases, the J end by 4 bases, with 11 bases between. CDR3 size: 13 residues. CDR3 bases: TGTGCCTGGAGTCGACAGAGTTCCTATGGCTACACCTTC. This gives the protein CAWSRQSSYGYTF.